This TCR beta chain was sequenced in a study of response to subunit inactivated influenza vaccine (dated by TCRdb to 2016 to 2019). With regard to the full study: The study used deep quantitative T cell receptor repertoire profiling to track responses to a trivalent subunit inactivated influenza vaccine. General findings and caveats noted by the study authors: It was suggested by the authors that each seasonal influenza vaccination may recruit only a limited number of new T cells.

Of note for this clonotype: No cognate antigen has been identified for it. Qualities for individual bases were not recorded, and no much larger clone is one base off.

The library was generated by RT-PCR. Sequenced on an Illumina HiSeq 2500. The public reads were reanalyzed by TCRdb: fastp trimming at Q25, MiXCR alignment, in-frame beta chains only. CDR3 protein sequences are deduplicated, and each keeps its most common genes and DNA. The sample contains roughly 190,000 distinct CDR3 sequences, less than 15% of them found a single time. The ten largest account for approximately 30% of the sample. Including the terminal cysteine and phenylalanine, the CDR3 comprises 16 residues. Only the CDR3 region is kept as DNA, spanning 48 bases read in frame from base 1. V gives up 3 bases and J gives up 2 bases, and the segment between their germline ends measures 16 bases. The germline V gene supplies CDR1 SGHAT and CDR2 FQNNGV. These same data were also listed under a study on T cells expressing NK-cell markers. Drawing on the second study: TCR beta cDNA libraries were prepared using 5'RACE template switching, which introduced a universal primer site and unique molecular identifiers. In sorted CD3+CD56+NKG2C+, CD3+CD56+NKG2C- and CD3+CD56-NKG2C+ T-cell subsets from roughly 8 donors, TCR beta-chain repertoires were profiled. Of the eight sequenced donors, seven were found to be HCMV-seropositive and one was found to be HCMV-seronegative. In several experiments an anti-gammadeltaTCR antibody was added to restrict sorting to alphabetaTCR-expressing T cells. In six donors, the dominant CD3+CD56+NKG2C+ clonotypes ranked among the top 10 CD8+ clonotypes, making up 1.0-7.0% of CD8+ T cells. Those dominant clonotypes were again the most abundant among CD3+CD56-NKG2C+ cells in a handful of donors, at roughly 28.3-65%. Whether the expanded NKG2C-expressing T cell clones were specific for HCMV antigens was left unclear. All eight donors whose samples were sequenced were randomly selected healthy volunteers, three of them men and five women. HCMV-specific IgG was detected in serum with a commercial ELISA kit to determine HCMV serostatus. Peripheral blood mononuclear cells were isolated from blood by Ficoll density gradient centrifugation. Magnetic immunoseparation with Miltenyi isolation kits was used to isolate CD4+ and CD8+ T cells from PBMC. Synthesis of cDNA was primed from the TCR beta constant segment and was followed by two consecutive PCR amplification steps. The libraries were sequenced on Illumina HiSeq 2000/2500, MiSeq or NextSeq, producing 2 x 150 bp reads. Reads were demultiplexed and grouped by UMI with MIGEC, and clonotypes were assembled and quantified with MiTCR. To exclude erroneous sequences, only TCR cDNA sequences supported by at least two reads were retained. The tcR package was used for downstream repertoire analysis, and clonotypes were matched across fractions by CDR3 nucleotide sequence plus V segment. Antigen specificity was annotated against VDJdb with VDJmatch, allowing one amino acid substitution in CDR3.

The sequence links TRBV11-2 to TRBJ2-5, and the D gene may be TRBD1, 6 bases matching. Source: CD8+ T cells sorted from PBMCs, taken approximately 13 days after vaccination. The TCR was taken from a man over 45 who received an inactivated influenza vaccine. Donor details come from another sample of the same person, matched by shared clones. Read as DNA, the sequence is TGTGCCAGCAGCTTGATGGCAGGGGAATTTCAAGAGACCCAGTACTTC. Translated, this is CASSLMAGEFQETQYF. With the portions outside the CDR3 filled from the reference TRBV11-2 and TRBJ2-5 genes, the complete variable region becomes EAGVAQSPRYKIIEKRQSVAFWCNPISGHATLYWYQQILGQGPKLLIQFQNNGVVDDSQLPKDRFSAERLKGVDSTLKIQPAKLEDSAVYLCASSLMAGEFQETQYFGPGTRLLVL.